A selection of T cell receptor beta chains follows, all from one sample in a study of blood T cell repertoires in COVID-19. Some clones are missing from TCRdb's copy, which holds only in-frame ones; the method was immunoSEQ multiplex PCR. The table records fewer than 150,000 clones, more than 80% of them present only once. Sequencing was performed on peripheral blood. Source of these receptors: a human donor in a cohort sampled during active COVID-19. Both conserved end residues are part of each CDR3. A D gene is named only where the DNA matches it firmly. Clone size, where shown, is once, few, many, or a class for clones that have expanded.

TRBV9,NA,TRBJ1-2,NA,TGTGCCAGCAGCGTAGAACCTTACAGCTATGGCTACACCTTC,CASSVEPYSYGYTF
TRBV6-2/TRBV6-3,NA,TRBJ2-3,NA,TGTGCCAGCAGTTACGATGCGCGAGGCACAGATACGCAGTATTTT,CASSYDARGTDTQYF
TRBV11-2,TRBD1,TRBJ1-1,NA,TGTGCCAGCAGCTTGAAAGGGGGCGAAACAACAGCTTTCTTT,CASSLKGGETTAFF
TRBV14,NA,TRBJ1-3,NA,TGTGCCAGCAGCCAAGATCAGGGGAGTAGGGCTGGAAACACCATATATTTT,CASSQDQGSRAGNTIYF
TRBV5-5,TRBD2,TRBJ2-3,NA,TGTGCCAGCAGCTTTCAAGCGGGGGCCACAGATACGCAGTATTTT,CASSFQAGATDTQYF
TRBV7-9,NA,TRBJ1-2,NA,TGTGCCAGCAGCTTAGTAACTGGGGGCGACTATGGCTACACCTTC,CASSLVTGGDYGYTF
TRBV7-2,TRBD2,TRBJ2-1,NA,TGTGCCAGCACCCTGCCGGGACTACCATACAATGAGCAGTTCTTC,CASTLPGLPYNEQFF
TRBV7-9,NA,TRBJ1-4,NA,TGTGCCAGCAGCCGACTCTCACAGAGCGGGGAAAAACTGTTTTTT,CASSRLSQSGEKLFF
TRBV7-7,TRBD1,TRBJ2-3,NA,TGTGCTAGCAGCCCCGGGACAGCGGGCACAGATACGCAGTATTTT,CASSPGTAGTDTQYF
TRBV29-1,NA,TRBJ1-1,few,TGCAGCGTCAGCGGTAAACTGAACACTGAAGCTTTCTTT,CSVSGKLNTEAFF
TRBV5-1,NA,TRBJ2-3,NA,TGCGCCAGCAGCCGAGGGTATACTGACACAGATACGCAGTATTTT,CASSRGYTDTDTQYF
TRBV7-9,NA,TRBJ1-5,NA,TGTGCCAGCAGCTCGGGGAAATGGGATCAGCCCCAGCATTTT,CASSSGKWDQPQHF
TRBV6-4,NA,TRBJ2-6,NA,TGTGCCAGCAGTATAGTGGCTGGGGCCAACGTCCTGACTTTC,CASSIVAGANVLTF
TRBV2,NA,TRBJ2-7,NA,TGTGCCAGCAGTGCACAGGACGGCTCCTACGAGCAGTACTTC,CASSAQDGSYEQYF
TRBV11-2,NA,TRBJ2-5,NA,TGTGCCAGCAGCTTAGAGCGGGGAGAGACCCAGTACTTC,CASSLERGETQYF
TRBV6-5,NA,TRBJ2-3,NA,TGTGCCAGCAGTCGACAGAGCCCTAGCACAGATACGCAGTATTTT,CASSRQSPSTDTQYF
TRBV5-1,TRBD1,TRBJ1-3,NA,TGCGCCAGCAGCTTAACGGGGGACAGGGGTCAAAACACCATATATTTT,CASSLTGDRGQNTIYF
TRBV5-1,TRBD1,TRBJ1-2,NA,TGCGCCAGCAGCTTGGACGGACAGGGAATCGATGGCTACACCTTC,CASSLDGQGIDGYTF
TRBV9,TRBD2,TRBJ2-3,NA,TGTGCCAGCAGCGGAAATAGCGGGGGTTACACAGATACGCAGTATTTT,CASSGNSGGYTDTQYF
TRBV29-1,NA,TRBJ1-2,once,TGCAGCGTGAACACAGGTTCCTACACCTTC,CSVNTGSYTF
TRBV18,TRBD1,TRBJ1-1,NA,TGTGCCAGCCAGAGAACCGGGACAGGGGCGATGGAAGCTTTCTTT,CASQRTGTGAMEAFF
TRBV9,TRBD1,TRBJ2-5,NA,TGTGCCAGCAGCGTAGAGACAGGGGCGCCGACCCAGTACTTC,CASSVETGAPTQYF
TRBV7-3,TRBD2,TRBJ2-5,NA,TGTGCCAGCAGCCCTATCAGGCGGGGGATCCAAGAGACCCAGTACTTC,CASSPIRRGIQETQYF
TRBV11-2,NA,TRBJ2-3,NA,TGTGCCAGTTCTGGGGAGTATACGCAGTATTTT,CASSGEYTQYF
TRBV7-2,NA,TRBJ2-1,NA,TGTGCCAGCAGCTCGCCGGGACATACCCTTAATGAGCAGTTCTTC,CASSSPGHTLNEQFF
TRBV14,TRBD2,TRBJ2-2,NA,TGTGCCAGCAGCACTCCTAGCGGGAGAGACGACACCGGGGAGCTGTTTTTT,CASSTPSGRDDTGELFF
TRBV4-3,TRBD2,TRBJ2-3,NA,TGCGCCAGCAGCCAGATAGCGGGCCTGAAATCTAGCACAGATACGCAGTATTTT,CASSQIAGLKSSTDTQYF
TRBV3-1/TRBV3-2,NA,TRBJ2-5,NA,TGTGCCAGCAGCCAAGACCCACTTCAAGAGACCCAGTACTTC,CASSQDPLQETQYF
TRBV24-1,NA,TRBJ2-3,NA,TGTGCCACCAGTGATTTAATAGCTCCAGATACGCAGTATTTT,CATSDLIAPDTQYF
TRBV19,NA,TRBJ1-1,NA,TGTGCCAGTAGACAAGTCGGGGGGGCTGAAGCTTTCTTT,CASRQVGGAEAFF
TRBV4-1,NA,TRBJ1-1,NA,TGCGCCAGCAGCCAAGTTGGTCGGAGGAACACTGAAGCTTTCTTT,CASSQVGRRNTEAFF
TRBV27,NA,TRBJ1-2,NA,TGTGCCACCTACAGTTCTGGCTATGGCTACACCTTC,CATYSSGYGYTF
TRBV6-5,NA,TRBJ2-1,NA,TGTGCCAGCAGTTCCCCGGCAGGGCCGGATAGTGATGAGCAGTTCTTC,CASSSPAGPDSDEQFF
TRBV3-1/TRBV3-2,NA,TRBJ2-5,NA,TGTGCCAACTGCAGGACAGTCTTACAAGAGACCCAGTACTTC,CANCRTVLQETQYF
TRBV28,NA,TRBJ2-5,NA,TGTGCCAGCAGCCCCCGGGCAGGGTCCTGGGAGACCCAGTACTTC,CASSPRAGSWETQYF
TRBV9,TRBD1,TRBJ1-3,NA,TGTGCCAGCAGCGTGGTACGTCGGACAGGGACGGCCACCTCTGGAAACACCATATATTTT,CASSVVRRTGTATSGNTIYF
TRBV6-5,NA,TRBJ2-7,NA,TGTGCCAGCAGTAACTTCCAGGCCGCCTACGAGCAGTACTTC,CASSNFQAAYEQYF
TRBV5-1,TRBD2,TRBJ2-1,NA,TGCGCCAGCAGTGAAGGGGGGACTAGCGGGAGGAATGAGCAGTTCTTC,CASSEGGTSGRNEQFF
TRBV9,NA,TRBJ2-1,NA,TGTGCCAGCAGCCCCCGGTTGAGCATCGGCGGGGAGCAGTTCTTC,CASSPRLSIGGEQFF
TRBV7-3,NA,TRBJ2-3,few,TGTGCCAGCAGCCCGCGAGGGACACGAGATACGCAGTATTTT,CASSPRGTRDTQYF
TRBV4-1,TRBD1,TRBJ1-1,NA,TGCGCCAGCAGCCAGGGACAGGGGCCCGTGAACACTGAAGCTTTCTTT,CASSQGQGPVNTEAFF
TRBV6-6,TRBD1,TRBJ2-7,NA,TGTGCCAGCACCCCGACCGACAGGGGGGTCCTCTCCGAGCAGTACTTC,CASTPTDRGVLSEQYF
TRBV7-9,TRBD2,TRBJ2-2,NA,TGTGCCAGCAGCTTGGGTAGCGGGAGTGGTGCCGGGGAGCTGTTTTTT,CASSLGSGSGAGELFF
TRBV6-5,NA,TRBJ1-5,NA,TGTGCCAGCAAGTGGTCGGTTAGCAATCAGCCCCAGCATTTT,CASKWSVSNQPQHF
TRBV24-1,NA,TRBJ2-3,NA,TGTGCCACCAGTTCCCAGACAGGAGGTTTAGATACGCAGTATTTT,CATSSQTGGLDTQYF
TRBV5-1,TRBD1,TRBJ2-7,NA,TGCGCCAGCAGCTTGAGGACAGGCACCTACGAGCAGTACTTC,CASSLRTGTYEQYF
TRBV6-2/TRBV6-3,NA,TRBJ1-1,once,TGTGCCAGCAGTTACTCCGTGAACACTGAAGCTTTCTTT,CASSYSVNTEAFF
TRBV5-6,NA,TRBJ1-2,NA,TGTGCCAGCAGCCCTGACATTCTGAGAGGCTACACCTTC,CASSPDILRGYTF
TRBV9,NA,TRBJ2-1,NA,TGTGCCAGCAGCGTAGTCGGGACTCCGAGGTACAATGAGCAGTTCTTC,CASSVVGTPRYNEQFF
TRBV2,TRBD1,TRBJ1-1,NA,TGTGCCAGCAGTCTACAGGGGTTTGGCACTGAAGCTTTCTTT,CASSLQGFGTEAFF
TRBV27,NA,TRBJ2-5,NA,TGTGCCAGCAGTCCGCCCAACGCGGAGACCCAGTACTTC,CASSPPNAETQYF
TRBV2,TRBD2,TRBJ2-1,NA,TGTGCCAGCAGTGAAGCGAGCGGGAGGGCCAACCATGAGCAGTTCTTC,CASSEASGRANHEQFF
TRBV7-8,NA,TRBJ1-1,NA,TGTGCCAGCAGCTTAAGGAGTGCGAACACTGAAGCTTTCTTT,CASSLRSANTEAFF
TRBV5-8,NA,TRBJ2-1,NA,TGTGCCAGCAGCTACAGGGTTTTCGAGCAGTTCTTC,CASSYRVFEQFF
TRBV10-3,NA,TRBJ1-5,NA,TGTGCCACGGGGGTGGATCAGCCCCAGCATTTT,CATGVDQPQHF
TRBV2,NA,TRBJ2-7,NA,TGTGCCAGCAGTGAAGGGGGCACCTACGAGCAGTACTTC,CASSEGGTYEQYF
TRBV6-5,NA,TRBJ2-7,NA,TGTGCCAGCAGTACTGTAGGGGGTTGGGAGCAGTACTTC,CASSTVGGWEQYF